This TCR beta chain was obtained from a study of identical twins. The germline gives CDR1 LNHDA, CDR2 SQIVND (reference sequence). This CDR3 spans 15 amino acids. The ends were cut back, 3 bases at V and 0 bases at J, with 11 bases in the middle. Via MiXCR, TCRdb re-called the 5' RACE reads, giving one row per CDR3 protein. The repertoire holds a few hundred thousand distinct CDR3 sequences, with 9% to 15% as singletons. This clonotype has just a few counts. This sample also appeared in a second study, on yellow fever vaccine responses in identical twins.

The receptor comes from a woman in her late teens or twenties in good health. V gene TRBV19 combines with J gene TRBJ1-1; possibly TRBD1 for D (5 bases). Material: CD8+ T cells sorted from blood. The CDR3 coding sequence is TGTGCCAGTAGTATGGGGCGGACCCTGAACACTGAAGCTTTCTTT. Its protein is CASSMGRTLNTEAFF. Full variable domain (rest looked up from reference TRBV19 and TRBJ1-1): DGGITQSPKYLFRKEGQNVTLSCEQNLNHDAMYWYRQDPGQGLRLIYYSQIVNDFQKGDIAEGYSVSREKKESFPLTVTSAQKNPTAFYLCASSMGRTLNTEAFFGQGTRLTVV.